Following are 9 T cell receptor beta chains from one sample sequenced in a study of T cell repertoires in cytomegalovirus infection. Using its own MiXCR run on the reads, TCRdb lists one record per CDR3 protein. The top ten hold more than 10% of the sample, which has fewer than 350,000 distinct CDR3 sequences, roughly 16% seen once. The sequenced material came from PBMCs. These receptors were obtained from a human donor in good health (CMV status not recorded). Some clones in this sample may be carry-over from other donors' samples.

This clonotype has more than one count but fewer than ten. The rearrangement joins TRBV6-2 or TRBV6-3 to TRBJ1-1, with D hard to call. The CDR3 has 13 residues. Trimming took 0 bases from V and 1 from J, leaving 3 bases between them. Germline CDR1 is MNHEY and CDR2 is SVGEGT. The CDR3 nucleotides read TGTGCCAGCAGTTACTCTACGAACACTGAAGCTTTCTTT. Translation: CASSYSTNTEAFF.

A few counts support this clonotype. J is TRBJ2-7 and V is TRBV5-1, with D tentatively TRBD1 (6 bases). The CDR3 totals 15 residues. Germline CDR1 is SGHRS and CDR2 is YFSETQ. V lost 4 bases and J lost 3, with 17 bases in between. This chain's CDR3 is CASSIRTVGGYEQYF. CDR3 coding DNA: TGCGCCAGCAGCATCCGGACAGTAGGTGGCTACGAGCAGTACTTC. The full variable domain, rest sourced from reference TRBV5-1 and TRBJ2-7, is KAGVTQTPRYLIKTRGQQVTLSCSPISGHRSVSWYQQTPGQGLQFLFEYFSETQRNKGNFPGRFSGRQFSNSRSEMNVSTLELGDSALYLCASSIRTVGGYEQYFGPGTRLTVT.

V gene TRBV20-1 combines with J gene TRBJ2-1, with D possibly matching TRBD2 (7 bases). Trimming shortened V by 3 bases and J by 5 bases, and 14 bases separated the two germline ends. This CDR3 is built from 14 residues. Germline CDR1 reads DFQATT; CDR2 reads SNEGSKA (reference sequence). CDR3 DNA sequence: TGCAGTGCTAGGCTCGGGGGGCTCGACAATGAGCAGTTCTTC. Its protein product is CSARLGGLDNEQFF.

A few counts support this clonotype. The rearrangement uses TRBV27 and TRBJ1-5; D remains unclear. V shed 1 base and J shed 1 base, with 17 bases lying between them. Germline lookup yields CDR1 MNHEY and CDR2 SMNVEV (reference sequence). The CDR3 extends over 18 amino acids. As DNA, the CDR3 is TGTGCCAGCAGTTTATTGGGTCCACCCCTGGGGAGCAATCAGCCCCAGCATTTT. Protein sequence: CASSLLGPPLGSNQPQHF.

The V call is TRBV27, the J call TRBJ2-5; maybe TRBD2 (6 bases). Germline V gene sequence: CDR1 MNHEY, CDR2 SMNVEV (reference sequence). V gave up 5 bases and J gave up 5 bases, with 9 bases separating them. The CDR3 spans 12 residues. The CDR3 DNA is TGTGCCAGCAGTGCGGAGGGGGAGACCCAGTACTTC. This sequence encodes CASSAEGETQYF.

Note on this clonotype: A read error may be the cause here, since a much bigger clone is one base away. J is TRBJ2-2 and V is TRBV7-2; D remains ambiguous. CDR1 is SGHTA, CDR2 FQGNSA, per germline. Trimming took 4 bases from V and 6 from J, leaving 12 bases between them. The CDR3 has 14 amino acids. The CDR3 is CASSSFTPPGELFF. The CDR3 DNA reads as TGTGCCAGCAGCTCATTCACGCCCCCCGGGGAGCTGTTTTTT.

This clonotype has just a few counts. The chain employs TRBV19 and TRBJ2-3, with D perhaps matching TRBD1 (6 bases). CDR3 length equals 16 residues. Trimming took off 1 base at V and 2 bases at J, with 13 bases between the two ends. The germline V gene has CDR1 LNHDA and CDR2 SQIVND (reference sequence). For the CDR3, the DNA is TGTGCCAGTAGTATAGGGGGTTGGACAGACACAGATACGCAGTATTTT. Amino acids: CASSIGGWTDTDTQYF.

Worth noting for this clonotype: The CDR3 carries no conserved terminal phenylalanine or tryptophan, so it likely arises from a read error. The DNA is omitted, as the CDR3 cannot be located on it reliably, and the CDR3 follows TCRdb's listing. The chain recombines TRBV7-2 with TRBJ2-3. Including both end residues, the CDR3 is 15 amino acids long. From germline, CDR1 is SGHTA and CDR2 FQGNSA. The CDR3 sequence: CASSLQSSSADTKYL.

This clonotype was recorded many times. This chain uses TRBV2 with TRBJ2-7, with D perhaps being TRBD1 or TRBD2 (5 bases each). Germline lookup yields CDR1 SNHLY and CDR2 FYNNEI. With 5 bases removed from V and 0 bases from J, the gap between germline ends came to 14 bases. The CDR3 has 15 amino acids. For the CDR3, the DNA is TGTGCCAGCAGTTGGGACGGTCGGAGCTCCTACGAGCAGTACTTC. Residues: CASSWDGRSSYEQYF.